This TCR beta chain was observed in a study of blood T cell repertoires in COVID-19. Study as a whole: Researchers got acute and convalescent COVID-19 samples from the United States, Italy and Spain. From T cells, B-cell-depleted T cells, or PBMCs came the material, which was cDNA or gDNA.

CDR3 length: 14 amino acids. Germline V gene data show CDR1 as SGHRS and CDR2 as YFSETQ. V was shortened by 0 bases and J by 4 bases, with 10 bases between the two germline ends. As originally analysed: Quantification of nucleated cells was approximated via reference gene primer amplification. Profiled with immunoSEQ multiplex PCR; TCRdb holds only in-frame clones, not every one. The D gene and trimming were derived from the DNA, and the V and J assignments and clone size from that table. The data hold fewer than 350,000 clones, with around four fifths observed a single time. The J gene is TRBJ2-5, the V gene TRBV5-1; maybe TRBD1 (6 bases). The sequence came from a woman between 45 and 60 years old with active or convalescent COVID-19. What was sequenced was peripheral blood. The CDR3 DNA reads TGCGCCAGCAGCTTGGTGGGGGCACGAGAGACCCAGTACTTC. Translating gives CASSLVGARETQYF. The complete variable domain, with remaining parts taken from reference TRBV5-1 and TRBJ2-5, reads KAGVTQTPRYLIKTRGQQVTLSCSPISGHRSVSWYQQTPGQGLQFLFEYFSETQRNKGNFPGRFSGRQFSNSRSEMNVSTLELGDSALYLCASSLVGARETQYFGPGTRLLVL.